This TCR beta chain was found in a study of regulatory T cells in long-lasting Graves disease. Whole-study findings and limits: New patients shared some 890 public clonotypes, fewer than the roughly 3,000 shared by persistent patients.

Stated time point: persistent/refractory GD, antithyroid drugs over 5 years with positive TRAb. PBMC-derived RNA was used for the TCR library. Investigators report Graves' disease was diagnosed under American Thyroid Association guidelines. An endocrinology department in Xi'an, China, recruited the patients. A word on this clonotype: Its matching antigen is unknown.

The TCR beta library used iRepertoire HTBI primers with Arm-PCR amplification of CDR3. TCRdb re-called the multiplex PCR reads with MiXCR, one entry per CDR3 protein. Of 400,000 to 500,000 distinct CDR3 sequences listed, less than 25% are singletons. The CDR3 runs 12 residues. V lost 3 bases and J 2 bases, leaving 8 bases between the germline ends. CDR1 is SQVTM and CDR2 is ANQGSEA in the germline V gene. The sequencing here drew on peripheral blood mononuclear cells (PBMCs), taken when the disease was refractory, from a patient treated with antithyroid drugs. The origin of this receptor is a female donor with Graves disease. The rearrangement links TRBV29-1 to TRBJ2-7; D gene uncertain. The CDR3 coding sequence is TGCAGCGTTGAGTCGTCCCCCTACGAGCAGTACTTC. Its protein product is CSVESSPYEQYF.